Below, one T cell receptor (beta chain) is given with its context. The antigen remains unidentified. The data were taken from a study of shared clonotypes between healthy human individuals. Study-wide results and limits: Generally, naive subsets (rather than memory subsets) showed larger estimated richness. Shared clonotypes: about 4.6% naive CD4, around 3.4% naive CD8, 2.3% memory CD4, more than 0.3% memory CD8. Specimens sampled were limited to blood, with tissue repertoires likely differing.

Deletions cut 2 bases from V and 4 bases from J, with 13 bases between. Germline V lookup: CDR1 MNHNY, CDR2 SVGAGI (reference sequence). This CDR3 is built from 15 residues. Naive CD4+ cells were CD45RA-selected; the remaining cells were memory. Clones were read by immunoSEQ multiplex PCR, and TCRdb kept only the in-frame ones, dropping some. The repertoire holds about 2.5 million clones, with 92% as singletons. The rearrangement links TRBV6-6 to TRBJ2-3, with a tentative D call TRBD2 (6 bases). The receptor was isolated from a young man in good health. Some clones in this sample may be carry-over from other donors' samples. The specimen was naive CD4+ T cells from PBMCs. Subset: CD45RA+ positively selected. The CDR3 spells CASSYTGGSADTQYF. In DNA, the CDR3 is TGTGCCAGCAGTTACACAGGAGGGAGTGCAGATACGCAGTATTTT.